One and the same sample provided the 22 T cell receptor beta chains below, sequenced in a study of Ad26.COV2.S vaccination and SARS-CoV-2 variants. The repertoire was sequenced with immunoSEQ multiplex PCR; TCRdb's copy has only in-frame clones and lacks some. The sample holds approximately 250,000 clones; around 88% are singletons and the top ten take just under 3%. Treatment: some 20 received Ad26.COV2.S at low or high dose, single or two shots; about 5 received placebo; per-sample allocation not given. On day 63 after the first injection, vaccine and placebo recipients gave samples. The sample was peripheral blood, taken in a trial of Ad26.COV2.S vaccine versus placebo. All receptors derive from a person aged 18-60 years who received the Ad26.COV2.S COVID-19 vaccine or a placebo.

The V call is TRBV5-8, the J call TRBJ2-5; possibly TRBD2 for D (7 bases). Germline CDR1 and CDR2: SGHTS and YDEGEE. The CDR3 covers 15 residues. Trimming removed 1 base from V and 7 bases from J, with 17 bases in between. The CDR3 nucleotides are TGTGCCAGCAGCTTGAGGGGGGGTGTCGGTTCGACCCAGTACTTC. Its protein product is CASSLRGGVGSTQYF.

This clone was picked up one time. The chain is built from TRBV10-3 and TRBJ2-5; 7 bases are a match to TRBD1. Germline V gene lookup returns CDR1 ENHRY and CDR2 SYGVKD. CDR3 length: 14 amino acids. The V segment lost 4 bases and the J segment 4 bases; nucleotides outside the gene matches: 6. The CDR3 sequence: CAISGGQFGETQYF. The CDR3 coding sequence is TGTGCCATCAGTGGGGGACAGTTTGGAGAGACCCAGTACTTC.

The chain uses TRBV6-4 and TRBJ2-2, with 7 nucleotides matching TRBD1. The CDR3 extends over 13 amino acids. J lost 5 bases, V lost 3 bases, and 0 bases had no gene match. CDR1 MRHNA and CDR2 SNTAGT come from the germline V gene. This CDR3 is CASSEQGTGELFF. DNA of the CDR3: TGTGCCAGCAGTGAACAGGGGACCGGGGAGCTGTTTTTT.

V usage is TRBV18 and J usage is TRBJ1-2; 8 positions match TRBD1. Trimming removed 3 bases from V and 4 bases from J; junction bases left unmatched: 10. Germline assignment: CDR1 KGHSH and CDR2 LQKENI. This CDR3 has 16 residues. The CDR3 protein is CASSPTPDRARYGYTF. As DNA, the CDR3 is TGTGCCAGCTCACCCACTCCGGACAGGGCGCGCTATGGCTACACCTTC. Using reference TRBV18 and TRBJ1-2 for the parts outside the CDR3, the full variable domain is NAGVMQNPRHLVRRRGQEARLRCSPMKGHSHVYWYRQLPEEGLKFMVYLQKENIIDESGMPKERFSAEFPKEGPSILRIQQVVRGDSAAYFCASSPTPDRARYGYTFGSGTRLTVV.

The chain recombines TRBV27 with TRBJ2-1, with a possible D match to TRBD2 (6 bases). The V gene's germline CDR1 is MNHEY and CDR2 SMNVEV (reference sequence). V was pared by 8 bases and J by 5 bases, with 19 bases between. The CDR3 has 15 amino acids. This CDR3 is CASCPHPGGNNEQFF. The CDR3 DNA sequence: TGTGCCAGCTGTCCTCACCCCGGGGGAAACAATGAGCAGTTCTTC.

The chain is built from TRBV4-3 and TRBJ2-2; the D is unclear. CDR3 size: 15 residues. V lost 0 bases to trimming and J lost 7 bases, with 12 bases between them. The germline V gene has CDR1 LGHNA and CDR2 YSLEER. The CDR3 loop reads CASSQEARRVGELFF. The CDR3 region has the DNA TGCGCCAGCAGCCAAGAGGCTAGAAGGGTCGGGGAGCTGTTTTTT.

Written as DNA, the CDR3 is TGTGCCAGTAGTATAGACGGCTACAATGAGCAGTTCTTC. Translating it yields CASSIDGYNEQFF. The rearrangement uses TRBV19 and TRBJ2-1; D is undetermined. CDR1 and CDR2 from the germline V gene are LNHDA and SQIVND (reference sequence). The CDR3 contains 13 residues. The V and J ends lost 0 bases and 3 bases respectively, with 3 bases between them.

V usage is TRBV30 and J usage is TRBJ2-1; 7 positions match TRBD2. The CDR3 spans 16 residues. CDR1 is GTSNPN and CDR2 is SVGIG in the germline V gene (reference sequence). The V and J ends lost 3 bases and 4 bases, in that order; junction bases with no gene match: 12. As DNA, the CDR3 is TGTGCCTGGAGCGCACACTCTAGCGGCCTATACAATGAGCAGTTCTTC. Its translation is CAWSAHSSGLYNEQFF.

The chain carries TRBV19 and TRBJ2-3, with a weak D call TRBD2 (6 bases). The CDR3 loop spans 13 amino acids. V was cut by 5 bases and J by 10 bases, with 16 bases left in between. The germline gives CDR1 LNHDA, CDR2 SQIVND (reference sequence). CDR3 DNA: TGTGCCAGTAGTCCTCGGGGACTTTCTCCGCAGTATTTT. This sequence encodes CASSPRGLSPQYF.

The CDR3 reads CSARTGYEQYV. CDR3 DNA sequence: TGCAGTGCTCGTACTGGATACGAGCAGTACGTC. V and J are TRBV20-1 and TRBJ2-7, with unresolved D. From germline, CDR1 is DFQATT and CDR2 SNEGSKA (reference sequence). V was cut by 5 bases and J by 4 bases, with 9 bases left in between. CDR3 length: 11 amino acids.

The V gene is TRBV6-4, the J gene TRBJ1-2; D not resolved. The V end lost 2 bases, the J end lost 4 bases, and 14 bases lay between the germline ends. CDR3 size: 15 residues. CDR1 and CDR2 from the germline V gene are MRHNA and SNTAGT. CDR3 nucleotide sequence: TGTGCCAGCAGTGACCAACAGATAAGTTCCTATGGCTACACCTTC. Amino acid sequence: CASSDQQISSYGYTF.

The V gene is TRBV6-2 or TRBV6-3, the J gene TRBJ2-3; 9 nucleotides line up with TRBD2. This CDR3 has 17 residues. With V trimmed by 0 bases and J by 2 bases, 6 bases remained unmatched. The germline gives CDR1 MNHEY, CDR2 SVGEGT. In nucleotides, the CDR3 is TGTGCCAGCAGTTACTCAGGCGGGGGGGCCTTCACAGATACGCAGTATTTT. Translation gives CASSYSGGGAFTDTQYF.

The DNA of the CDR3 is TGTGCCACCAGCAGAGAAGGGTATAATTCACCCCTCCACTTT. This encodes CATSREGYNSPLHF. The chain recombines TRBV15 with TRBJ1-6, with D unresolved. The CDR3 runs 14 residues. V lost 0 bases and J 4 bases, leaving 4 bases between the germline ends. CDR1 is LNHNV, CDR2 YYDKDF, per germline (reference sequence).

This chain connects TRBV18 to TRBJ1-1; D gene uncertain. The germline V and J ends were trimmed by 0 bases and 5 bases, with 10 bases remaining between them. The germline gives CDR1 KGHSH, CDR2 LQKENI. The CDR3 totals 14 residues. The CDR3 nucleotides read TGTGCCAGCTCACCACCGGGTTCGAGGACTGAAGCTTTCTTT. This codes for CASSPPGSRTEAFF.

This chain links TRBV4-1 with TRBJ1-3; 7 nucleotides align to TRBD1. V was pared by 0 bases and J by 4 bases, with 3 bases of the junction left unmatched. Germline assignment: CDR1 MGHRA and CDR2 YSYEKL. The CDR3 sequence is 15 residues long. The CDR3 nucleotides are TGCGCCAGCAGCCAAGACAGGGGGTACGGAAACACCATATATTTT. This sequence encodes CASSQDRGYGNTIYF.

CDR3 DNA: TGTGCCAGCAGCCAAGCGGGAGCCACAGATACGCAGTATTTT. It encodes CASSQAGATDTQYF. The chain joins TRBV6-2 or TRBV6-3 to TRBJ2-3, with 8 bases identical to TRBD2. From germline, CDR1 is MNHEY and CDR2 SVGEGT. This CDR3 comprises 14 residues. J was trimmed by 2 bases and V by 6 bases; bases with no gene match: 4.

The rearrangement uses TRBV19 and TRBJ2-2, with 12 nucleotides matching TRBD1. Germline values: CDR1 LNHDA, CDR2 SQIVND (reference sequence). This CDR3 has 15 amino acids. With 7 bases clipped from V and 4 bases from J, the junction kept 4 bases outside the gene matches. CDR3 loop: CASTGQGAFTGELFF. CDR3 nucleotide sequence: TGTGCCAGTACGGGACAGGGGGCTTTCACCGGGGAGCTGTTTTTT.

The J gene is TRBJ2-5, the V gene TRBV19; D might be TRBD2 (7 bases). Germline CDR1 and CDR2: LNHDA and SQIVND (reference sequence). V lost 7 bases and J lost 1, with 16 bases in between. This CDR3 is 15 amino acids long. CDR3 DNA sequence: TGTGCCAGTACAGTAAGGGGGGGCCCCCAAGAGACCCAGTACTTC. Translated: CASTVRGGPQETQYF.

The V call is TRBV5-1, the J call TRBJ2-5, with D hard to call. Trimming stripped 4 bases from V and 4 bases from J, with 14 bases between. CDR1 SGHRS and CDR2 YFSETQ come from the germline V gene. This CDR3 has 14 amino acids. The CDR3 spells CASSRAPPPETQYF. The CDR3 DNA reads TGCGCCAGCAGCCGAGCGCCCCCCCCAGAGACCCAGTACTTC.

The chain recombines TRBV4-1 with TRBJ1-4, with D perhaps TRBD1 (6 bases). Deletions cut 4 bases from V and 4 bases from J, with 19 bases between. The germline V gene encodes CDR1 MGHRA and CDR2 YSYEKL. The CDR3 is 17 amino acids. The CDR3 region has the DNA TGCGCCAGCAGCCCCGCCAATGGCAGGGGTCTTAATGAAAAACTGTTTTTT. This translates into CASSPANGRGLNEKLFF.

The chain couples TRBV5-4 to TRBJ1-2, with 7 bases matching TRBD1. Germline CDR1 reads SGHNT; CDR2 reads YYREEE (reference sequence). Losses at the gene ends were 4 bases for V and 3 bases for J; bases not matched to a gene: 6. The CDR3 spans 14 residues. The CDR3 nucleotides read TGTGCCAGCAGCGTACAGGGGATATACTATGGCTACACCTTC. It yields the protein CASSVQGIYYGYTF.

The chain combines TRBV4-3 with TRBJ2-2, with TRBD2 identical over 8 bases. Germline CDR1 and CDR2: LGHNA and YSLEER. The CDR3 consists of 15 residues. Losses at the gene ends were 0 bases for V and 5 bases for J; bases not matched to a gene: 2. The CDR3, as DNA: TGCGCCAGCAGCCAAGATGGACTAGCTACCGGGGAGCTGTTTTTT. This sequence encodes CASSQDGLATGELFF.